A selection of T cell receptor beta chains follows, all from one sample in a study of breast tumors, draining lymph nodes, adjacent tissues. Each CDR3 protein is one row after TCRdb ran MiXCR on the multiplex PCR reads. The sample has 190,000 or so distinct CDR3 sequences, approximately 30% seen once. The material sequenced was axillary lymph node tissue. The receptors originated from a female donor with breast cancer. Some clones in this sample may be carry-over from other donors' samples. Both conserved end residues are part of each CDR3. A D gene is named only where the DNA matches it firmly.

D | V | length | CDR3
. | TRBV2 | 14 | CASSAGQTGEKLFF
. | TRBV29-1 | 14 | CSADSRGGYEKLFF
TRBD1 | TRBV5-5 | 12 | CASSLNDRGGFF
. | TRBV7-2 | 15 | CASSLAVSPTDTQHF
. | TRBV7-9 | 14 | CASSFRDLGYEQYF
TRBD1 | TRBV5-1 | 15 | CASSRVVQGQETQYF
TRBD1 | TRBV7-6 | 15 | CASSFKDRVGNEQFF
. | TRBV7-9 | 10 | CAPRGGEQFF
. | TRBV29-1 | 12 | CSVEQGNEKLFF
. | TRBV20-1 | 11 | CSARTSYEQYF
. | TRBV2 | 15 | CASTVEGAGANVLTF
TRBD1 | TRBV6-5 | 15 | CASSFATGGEGEQYF
TRBD2 | TRBV5-1 | 14 | CASNPGGNSYEQYF
. | TRBV12-3/TRBV12-4 | 14 | CASSLGGDNQPQHF
TRBD2 | TRBV5-5 | 19 | CASSLSLRGLAGDQETQYF
TRBD2 | TRBV20-1 | 14 | CSARGTRSTDTQYF
. | TRBV7-6 | 13 | CASSYGPGNTIYF
. | TRBV19 | 15 | CASSISRFVVETQYF
TRBD2 | TRBV7-3 | 15 | CASSLAGDGANVLTF
. | TRBV7-8 | 18 | CASSLEGPGGAFYSPLHF
. | TRBV5-1 | 15 | CASGGQLANTGELFF
TRBD1 | TRBV2 | 14 | CASSGRDRASPLHF
. | TRBV19 | 15 | CASSRRAANTGELFF
. | TRBV6-6 | 15 | CASSYSGENNSPLHF
. | TRBV12-3/TRBV12-4 | 16 | CASSPRRGGSGNTIYF
. | TRBV7-2 | 15 | CASSLGPTDPGTQHF
TRBD1 | TRBV18 | 14 | CASSPGQGTYEQYF
. | TRBV2 | 11 | CASSERETQYF
. | TRBV7-6 | 14 | CASSLAGGNTEAFF
TRBD1 | TRBV12-3/TRBV12-4 | 16 | CASSLVSGTGNYGYTF
. | TRBV2 | 15 | CASNERGGATDTQYF
TRBD2 | TRBV6-1 | 15 | CASPRGLADTDTQYF
TRBD1 | TRBV9 | 14 | CASSPQRGPETQSF
. | TRBV6-5 | 13 | CASSYLGRGGYTF
TRBD1 | TRBV28 | 14 | CASRTRTGPYGYTF
TRBD1 | TRBV28 | 15 | CASSPQTGGKQPQHF
TRBD1 | TRBV6-6 | 18 | CASSHSRGTAYSNQPQHF
. | TRBV7-3 | 13 | CASSLARNNEQFF
. | TRBV5-1 | 14 | CASSRGGGYDGYTF
TRBD1 | TRBV11-2 | 18 | CASSFLRTGEFTGNTIYF
. | TRBV4-2 | 14 | CASSQDGQYTEAFF
. | TRBV5-5 | 15 | CASSLEGQQQETQYF
. | TRBV19 | 14 | CASSISWGPVRAFF
TRBD2 | TRBV2 | 17 | CASRSERGGWNSGELFF
TRBD1 | TRBV20-1 | 13 | CSAESGGKETQYF
. | TRBV5-1 | 19 | CASRSTSSYPQGDSYEQYF
. | TRBV20-1 | 15 | CSARRPQTNTGELFF
. | TRBV20-1 | 14 | CSAPSVGKGYGYTF
TRBD2 | TRBV27 | 20 | CASSLGPPGTSPGRANEQYF
TRBD1 | TRBV2 | 14 | CASSETGQYYGYTF
. | TRBV20-1 | 17 | CSAREGGVLPSGNTIYF
TRBD2 | TRBV19 | 16 | CASSKRSSGSPGELFF
TRBD1 | TRBV6-1 | 14 | CASRTGTGGLEQYF
TRBD2 | TRBV6-5 | 15 | CASSILAGVSGELFF
TRBD1 | TRBV18 | 12 | CASSPGQAEAFF